This T cell receptor beta chain derives from a study of cytomegalovirus exposure and HLA in healthy donors. The study's findings and limits: TCR beta V segments were, for the most part, productive about 87% or about 30% of the time in an earlier analysis.

Concerning this clone: What it recognizes is unknown.

Researchers ran the PCR with 60 Vbeta and 13 Jbeta primers. Profiled with immunoSEQ multiplex PCR; TCRdb holds only in-frame clones, not every one. The data contain just over 150,000 clones, about 85% of them singletons. From germline, CDR1 is KGHSH and CDR2 LQKENI. Trimming shortened V by 0 bases and J by 2 bases, and 7 bases separated the two germline ends. The CDR3 is 14 residues long. Sequenced: PBMCs. The chain employs TRBV18 and TRBJ2-5; D gene uncertain. The clonotype was recovered from a man between 18 and 35 years old in good health and CMV-seropositive. The CDR3 coding sequence is TGTGCCAGCTCACCACCGACTGGACAAGAGACCCAGTACTTC. Its protein is CASSPPTGQETQYF.